The next 29 T cell receptor beta chains were all read from a single sample in a study. A single record per CDR3 protein comes from TCRdb applying MiXCR to the 5' RACE reads. Of roughly 55,000 distinct CDR3 sequences listed, about 25% are singletons. The specimen was tumor-infiltrating naive CD4+ T cells sorted from the breast tumor. Subset indicated: naive CD4+ T cells, CD4+CD45RA+CD25-. The receptor set was obtained from a female donor with breast cancer.

The chain has TRBV28 and TRBJ1-4, with a weak D call TRBD1 (5 bases). Germline V gene data show CDR1 as MDHEN and CDR2 as SYDVKM. V lost 5 bases and J 8 bases, leaving 15 bases between the germline ends. The CDR3 is 14 residues long. CDR3 sequence reads: CASSRPGDGEKLFF. The DNA of the CDR3 is TGTGCCAGCAGTCGCCCGGGGGACGGGGAAAAACTGTTTTTT.

This clonotype was detected only a few times. The chain uses TRBV7-6 and TRBJ1-6; D ambiguous. The CDR3 runs 16 residues. The germline gives CDR1 SGHVS, CDR2 FNYEAQ. Trimming left V 3 bases short and J 5 bases short, with 14 bases between. The DNA of the CDR3 is TGTGCCAGCAGCTTGGACCGGATAAATAATAATTCACCCCTCCACTTT. Its translation is CASSLDRINNNSPLHF.

The chain couples TRBV7-9 to TRBJ2-7, with 10 bases identical to TRBD2. From germline, CDR1 is SEHNR and CDR2 FQNEAQ (reference sequence). V dropped 5 bases and J dropped 5; count of bases not matched to a gene: 18. The CDR3 covers 18 residues. For the CDR3, the DNA is TGTGCCAGCAGCAACCGGACTAGCGGATACCCCCATCCTAACGAGCAGTACTTC. Translation gives CASSNRTSGYPHPNEQYF.

Note on this clonotype: An end of the junction differs from the germline gene, which may be a read error. The genes are TRBV7-9 and TRBJ1-1; D possibly corresponds to TRBD1 (5 bases). CDR3 length: 12 residues. The V gene's germline CDR1 is SEHNR and CDR2 FQNEAQ (reference sequence). The CDR3 DNA is TGTGCCAGCAGCTTAATGGGGACTGAAGCTTACTTT. Its translation is CASSLMGTEAYF.

V usage is TRBV5-1 and J usage is TRBJ2-1; perhaps TRBD2 as D (6 bases). Germline V gene sequence: CDR1 SGHRS, CDR2 YFSETQ. This CDR3 is 13 amino acids long. The V and J ends lost 4 bases and 6 bases respectively, with 11 bases between them. In DNA form, the CDR3 reads TGCGCCAGCAGCATTCGGCGGGGCAATGAGCAGTTCTTC. Residues: CASSIRRGNEQFF.

The table lists this clonotype with a count of one. This CDR3 is missing its conserved last phenylalanine or tryptophan, likely due to a read error. The chain is built from TRBV29-1 and TRBJ1-2; TRBD1 agrees at 7 bases. V dropped 4 bases and J dropped 5; count of bases not matched to a gene: 4. Germline CDR1 is SQVTM and CDR2 is ANQGSEA. This CDR3 spans 12 amino acids. CDR3 DNA: TGCAGCGTTGGCGCACAGGGGTATGGCTACACCGTC. Protein sequence: CSVGAQGYGYTV.

This clonotype was picked up a small number of times. This chain joins TRBV7-3 and TRBJ2-7; possible D gene TRBD1, 6 bases. Trimming removed 4 bases at V and 2 bases at J, with 12 bases between. CDR3 size: 14 residues. Germline lookup yields CDR1 SGHTA and CDR2 FQGTGA. Here the CDR3 reads CASSSMTGTYEQYF. CDR3 in DNA: TGTGCCAGCAGCTCCATGACAGGAACCTACGAGCAGTACTTC.

This clonotype was recorded at least ten times. This CDR3 reads CSAQPGTATYEQYF. The CDR3 DNA is TGCAGTGCCCAACCCGGGACCGCGACCTACGAGCAGTACTTC. The V gene is TRBV20-1, the J gene TRBJ2-7, with D perhaps TRBD1 or TRBD2 (5 bases each). Germline loops: CDR1 DFQATT, CDR2 SNEGSKA (reference sequence). This CDR3 region has 14 residues. V dropped 6 bases and J dropped 2 bases, with 17 bases sitting between them.

There are a few counts of this clonotype. The J gene is TRBJ2-7, the V gene TRBV5-1; a weak D match, TRBD2 (5 bases). With 5 bases removed from V and 2 bases from J, the gap between germline ends came to 14 bases. This CDR3 is built from 14 residues. The germline CDR1 and CDR2 sequences are SGHRS and YFSETQ. Written as DNA, the CDR3 is TGCGCCAGCAGACGAGAGGAGGCCACCTACGAGCAGTACTTC. Protein sequence: CASRREEATYEQYF.

The chain couples TRBV6-2 or TRBV6-3 to TRBJ1-1, with 7 bases lining up with TRBD1. The CDR3 totals 19 residues. V was clipped by 2 bases and J by 0 bases; unmatched bases: 15. Germline CDR1 MNHEY, CDR2 SVGEGT. The CDR3 is CASSYGWETGSSVNTEAFF. The CDR3 nucleotides read TGTGCCAGCAGTTACGGGTGGGAGACAGGGAGTTCCGTGAACACTGAAGCTTTCTTT.

This clonotype occurred a few times. V is TRBV7-2 and J is TRBJ2-3; D tentatively reads TRBD1 or TRBD2 (5 bases each). Trimming left V 0 bases short and J 1 base short, with 11 bases between. The length of the CDR3 is 16 residues. Germline assignment: CDR1 SGHTA and CDR2 FQGNSA. The CDR3 sequence is CASSLARRGRTDTQYF. CDR3 sequence (DNA): TGTGCCAGCAGCTTAGCTCGAAGGGGACGCACAGATACGCAGTATTTT.

The chain carries TRBV12-5 and TRBJ2-7; D call uncertain. The CDR3 contains 14 residues. The germline V gene has CDR1 LGHNT and CDR2 FRNRAP. V was shortened by 4 bases and J by 3 bases, with 13 bases between the two germline ends. CDR3 DNA sequence: TGTGCTAGTGGTTCCCTGTCGCGCCGCTACGAGCAGTACTTC. Its translation is CASGSLSRRYEQYF.

This clonotype was seen at least ten times. V gene TRBV6-5 combines with J gene TRBJ1-2, with D possibly TRBD1 on 6 matching bases. Germline V lookup: CDR1 MNHEY, CDR2 SVGAGI. The CDR3 is 13 residues long. Trimming removed 3 bases from V and 7 bases from J, with 12 bases in between. The CDR3 sequence: CASSYTGSGGYTF. DNA of the CDR3: TGTGCCAGCAGTTATACAGGGAGTGGTGGCTACACCTTC.

A note on this clonotype: The conserved phenylalanine or tryptophan is not found at the CDR3 terminus, so this likely reflects a read error. This chain links TRBV6-5 with TRBJ1-5, with 8 bases fitting TRBD1. Germline V gives CDR1 MNHEY, CDR2 SVGAGI. The CDR3 is 15 residues long. The junction had 6 bases not matched to a gene; V was cut back by 6 bases and J by 2 bases. The CDR3 spells CASSRGLGGNQPQHL. The CDR3 DNA follows: TGTGCCAGCAGCAGGGGGCTTGGAGGCAATCAGCCCCAGCATCTT.

This chain joins TRBV29-1 and TRBJ1-1; D unclear. Germline loops: CDR1 SQVTM, CDR2 ANQGSEA. The CDR3 runs to 14 residues. V lost 3 bases to trimming and J lost 0 bases, with 11 bases between them. The CDR3 spells CSVDYRRVNTEAFF. DNA of the CDR3: TGCAGCGTTGACTATAGGCGGGTGAACACTGAAGCTTTCTTT.

CDR3 in DNA: TGTGCCAGCAGCTTAGGAACGACCTTGAACACTGAAGCTTTCTTT. Translating it yields CASSLGTTLNTEAFF. This rearrangement joins TRBV7-2 to TRBJ1-1; D not certain. The CDR3 loop spans 15 amino acids. V dropped 1 base and J dropped 0 bases, with 9 bases sitting between them. Germline V gene sequence: CDR1 SGHTA, CDR2 FQGNSA.

This clonotype came up many times. The rearrangement joins TRBV7-2 to TRBJ2-3, with TRBD2 identical over 10 bases. Germline V gives CDR1 SGHTA, CDR2 FQGNSA. J lost 3 bases, V lost 5 bases, and 8 bases had no gene match. This CDR3 contains 16 residues. CDR3 in DNA: TGTGCCAGCAGCCGGACTAGCGGAAAGGGGACAGATACGCAGTATTTT. Protein product: CASSRTSGKGTDTQYF.

This chain's CDR3 is CASSLQGEETQYF. CDR3 DNA sequence: TGCGCCAGCAGCTTGCAGGGGGAAGAGACCCAGTACTTC. The chain links TRBV5-1 to TRBJ2-5; 7 bases line up with TRBD1. The CDR3 has 13 amino acids. The trim removed 1 base at V and 3 bases at J, leaving 0 bases unmatched. Germline lookup yields CDR1 SGHRS and CDR2 YFSETQ. Filled out from reference TRBV5-1 and TRBJ2-5, the complete variable domain reads KAGVTQTPRYLIKTRGQQVTLSCSPISGHRSVSWYQQTPGQGLQFLFEYFSETQRNKGNFPGRFSGRQFSNSRSEMNVSTLELGDSALYLCASSLQGEETQYFGPGTRLLVL.

This clonotype was seen only once. The gene calls are TRBV20-1 and TRBJ2-3; perhaps TRBD1 as D (5 bases). Germline V gene data show CDR1 as DFQATT and CDR2 as SNEGSKA (reference sequence). Trimming left V 6 bases short and J 2 bases short, with 9 bases between. The CDR3 totals 12 residues. CDR3 residues: CSAPGFTDTQYF. The DNA for the CDR3 is TGCAGTGCCCCAGGGTTCACAGATACGCAGTATTTT.

This clonotype appeared a few times. The chain employs TRBV9 and TRBJ2-2; 8 bases line up with TRBD1. Unmatched junction bases numbered 6, after V lost 4 bases and J lost 1 base. CDR1 is SGDLS and CDR2 is YYNGEE in the germline V gene. The CDR3 runs 16 residues. CDR3 nucleotide sequence: TGTGCCAGCAGCTTGAGGACAGGGATGAACACCGGGGAGCTGTTTTTT. Translated: CASSLRTGMNTGELFF.

This clonotype was counted only a few times. This chain connects TRBV20-1 to TRBJ2-7; 8 bases are shared with TRBD2. This CDR3 has 15 amino acids. The junction had 8 bases not matched to a gene; V was cut back by 1 base and J by 3 bases. CDR1 and CDR2 from the germline V gene are DFQATT and SNEGSKA (reference sequence). In DNA form, the CDR3 reads TGCAGTGCTAGAGCAGGCGCGGGAGGACGCTACGAGCAGTACTTC. Amino acid sequence: CSARAGAGGRYEQYF.

This clonotype was observed a few times. The rearrangement uses TRBV28 and TRBJ1-4; D perhaps matches TRBD1 (5 bases). This CDR3 contains 14 residues. From germline, CDR1 is MDHEN and CDR2 SYDVKM. V lost 5 bases to trimming and J lost 7 bases, with 14 bases between them. In nucleotides, the CDR3 is TGTGCCAGCAGTGATCGGGGTAGGGGTGAAAAACTGTTTTTT. It is translated as CASSDRGRGEKLFF.

The genes are TRBV5-1 and TRBJ1-4; no clear D gene. Trimming pared 4 bases from V and 3 bases from J, leaving 10 bases between. The CDR3 consists of 14 residues. In germline, CDR1 is SGHRS, CDR2 YFSETQ. CDR3 residues: CASSLDAANEKLFF. The CDR3 nucleotides are TGCGCCAGCAGCCTGGACGCAGCTAATGAAAAACTGTTTTTT.

V is TRBV10-3 and J is TRBJ1-1, with 9 bases matching TRBD1. The length of the CDR3 is 14 residues. Trimming removed 4 bases from V and 3 bases from J; junction bases left unmatched: 3. The V gene's germline CDR1 is ENHRY and CDR2 SYGVKD. The CDR3 here is CAISVRTGDTEAFF. CDR3 DNA sequence: TGTGCCATCAGTGTCCGGACAGGGGACACTGAAGCTTTCTTT.

V usage is TRBV20-1 and J usage is TRBJ2-5; D gene ambiguous. The germline V and J ends were trimmed by 4 bases and 4 bases, with 16 bases remaining between them. This CDR3 has 14 amino acids. CDR1 is DFQATT and CDR2 is SNEGSKA in the germline V gene (reference sequence). CDR3 loop: CSAINVLVGETQYF. Here the CDR3 DNA reads TGCAGTGCTATCAACGTTCTCGTCGGAGAGACCCAGTACTTC.

The gene calls are TRBV5-1 and TRBJ1-2; 11 bases are a match to TRBD1. J was trimmed by 11 bases and V by 3 bases; bases with no gene match: 6. The germline V gene has CDR1 SGHRS and CDR2 YFSETQ. The length of the CDR3 is 13 residues. The CDR3 DNA sequence: TGCGCCAGCAGCTCCTCCGGGACAGGGGGTTACACCTTC. As protein: CASSSSGTGGYTF.

This clonotype was observed a handful of times. The genes are TRBV5-1 and TRBJ1-2; weak D call: TRBD1 (6 bases). The CDR3 totals 14 residues. V lost 2 bases, J lost 0 bases, and 8 bases lay in between. Germline lookup yields CDR1 SGHRS and CDR2 YFSETQ. Here the CDR3 reads CASSLAGANYGYTF. CDR3 coding DNA: TGCGCCAGCAGCTTAGCAGGGGCTAACTATGGCTACACCTTC.

V usage is TRBV12-3 or TRBV12-4 and J usage is TRBJ2-1; TRBD1 is a possible D gene (6 bases). The length of the CDR3 is 16 residues. Trimming pared 6 bases from V and 5 bases from J, leaving 20 bases between. Written as DNA, the CDR3 is TGTGCCAGCAGCCCCCTAGGGGGACGGGTTGACAATGAGCAGTTCTTC. This codes for CASSPLGGRVDNEQFF.

In its sample, this clonotype was seen a few times. Here the CDR3 DNA reads TGTGCCAGCAGCTTAGGTTTACTAGCGGAGCCTAGCACAGATACGCAGTATTTT. Its protein is CASSLGLLAEPSTDTQYF. This chain connects TRBV7-2 to TRBJ2-3; 8 positions agree with TRBD2. Germline lookup yields CDR1 SGHTA and CDR2 FQGNSA. The CDR3 is 18 amino acids. Unmatched junction bases numbered 9, after V lost 1 base and J lost 0 bases.